The present T cell receptor beta chain was sequenced within a study of human T cells and chemical hapten exposure. Individual cDNA molecules each carried unique molecular identifiers attached by the library. A single record per CDR3 protein comes from TCRdb applying MiXCR to the RACE reads. This repertoire shows more than 250,000 distinct CDR3 sequences, around 7.3% found once; its top ten account for 0.9% to 1.5%. The time point: pre-sensitization, week 0. Treatment denoted: therapeutic diphenylcyclopropenone sensitization with weekly scalp DPC. Drawing of blood took place ahead of applying each patch test. There are a few counts of this clonotype. The V end was cut by 3 bases, the J end by 7 bases, with 7 bases between. CDR3 length equals 11 residues. CDR1 and CDR2 (germline): MDHEN, SYDVKM.

The chain joins TRBV28 to TRBJ2-7; D is perhaps TRBD1 (5 bases). The sequencing used whole blood, collected in connection with sensitization to the hapten diphenylcyclopropenone (DPC). The clonotype originates from a man aged 18 to 35 with alopecia areata. Some clones in this sample may be carry-over from other donors' samples. The CDR3 DNA follows: TGTGCCAGCAGTTTCCAGGGAGAGCAGTACTTC. It is translated as CASSFQGEQYF.